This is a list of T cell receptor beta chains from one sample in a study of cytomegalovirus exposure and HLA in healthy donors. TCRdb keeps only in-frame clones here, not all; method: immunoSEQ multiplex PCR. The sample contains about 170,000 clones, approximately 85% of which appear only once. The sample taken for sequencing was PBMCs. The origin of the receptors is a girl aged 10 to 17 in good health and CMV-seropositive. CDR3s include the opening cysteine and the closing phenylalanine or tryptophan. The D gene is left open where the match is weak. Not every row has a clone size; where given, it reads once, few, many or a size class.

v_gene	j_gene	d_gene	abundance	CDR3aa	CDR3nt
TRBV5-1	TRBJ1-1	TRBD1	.	CASSFDRVAAFF	TGCGCCAGCAGCTTCGACAGGGTGGCAGCTTTCTTT
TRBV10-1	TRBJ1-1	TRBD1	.	CASQGENTEAFF	TGCGCCAGCCAGGGGGAGAACACTGAAGCTTTCTTT
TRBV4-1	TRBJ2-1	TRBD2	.	CASNRLAETYNEQFF	TGCGCCAGCAACCGACTAGCGGAGACCTACAATGAGCAGTTCTTC
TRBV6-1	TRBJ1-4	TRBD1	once	CASSEGQRATNEKLFF	TGTGCCAGCAGTGAGGGACAGCGGGCAACTAATGAAAAACTGTTTTTT
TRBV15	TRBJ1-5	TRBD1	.	CATSGTGNSNQPQHF	TGTGCCACCAGCGGGACAGGTAATAGCAATCAGCCCCAGCATTTT
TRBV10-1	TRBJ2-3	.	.	CASSDEGASTDTQYF	TGCGCCAGCAGTGATGAGGGAGCCTCCACAGATACGCAGTATTTT
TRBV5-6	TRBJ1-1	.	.	CASSLEGRVAEAFF	TGTGCCAGCAGCTTGGAGGGCAGGGTTGCTGAAGCTTTCTTT
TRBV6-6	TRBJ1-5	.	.	CASSYSEVVGPQPQHF	TGTGCCAGCAGTTACTCAGAAGTGGTGGGGCCTCAGCCCCAGCATTTT
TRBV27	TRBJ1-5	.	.	CASRLKGVYSNQPQHF	TGTGCCAGCAGATTGAAGGGGGTTTATAGCAATCAGCCCCAGCATTTT
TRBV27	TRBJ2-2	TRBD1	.	CASSLTGTGGLNTGELFF	TGTGCCAGCAGTTTAACCGGGACAGGGGGTCTAAACACCGGGGAGCTGTTTTTT
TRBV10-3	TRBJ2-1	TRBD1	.	CAISPGQGEGNEQFF	TGTGCCATCAGTCCGGGACAGGGAGAAGGGAATGAGCAGTTCTTC
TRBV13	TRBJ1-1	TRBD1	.	CASSSFRDRLNTEAFF	TGTGCCAGCAGCTCTTTCCGGGACAGGTTGAACACTGAAGCTTTCTTT
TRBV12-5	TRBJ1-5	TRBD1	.	CASGTQRGTENFNQPQHF	TGTGCTAGTGGTACCCAACGGGGGACAGAAAATTTTAATCAGCCCCAGCATTTT
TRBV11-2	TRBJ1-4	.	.	CASSILTGGREKLFF	TGTGCCAGCAGCATTCTCACCGGGGGGAGGGAAAAACTGTTTTTT
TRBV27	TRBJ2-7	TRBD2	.	CASSLAGDSSYEQYF	TGTGCCAGCAGTTTAGCGGGGGATAGCTCCTACGAGCAGTACTTC
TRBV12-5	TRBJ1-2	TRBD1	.	CASGLVEKTGLHYGYTF	TGTGCTAGTGGTTTGGTAGAGAAGACAGGGTTACACTATGGCTACACCTTC
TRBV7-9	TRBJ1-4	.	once	CASSLVGTPTNEKLFF	TGTGCCAGCAGCTTAGTGGGCACCCCAACTAATGAAAAACTGTTTTTT